The next 28 T cell receptor beta chains were all read from a single sample in a study of shared clonotypes between healthy human individuals. The protocol was immunoSEQ multiplex PCR, while the TCRdb copy is restricted to in-frame clones and leaves out a portion. The table records around 2,000,000 clones, roughly 96% of them present only once. The sample comprised naive CD4+ T cells sorted from blood. Subset in this sample: CD45RA+ positively selected. Source of these receptors: a man between 18 and 35 years old in good health.

V gene TRBV7-2 combines with J gene TRBJ2-6; tentatively, D is TRBD1 or TRBD2 (5 bases each). Germline CDR1 SGHTA, CDR2 FQGNSA. V lost 10 bases and J 2 bases, leaving 21 bases between the germline ends. The CDR3 has 17 amino acids. In DNA form, the CDR3 reads TGTGCCACCGTAACCGGGACGCCCCCTCCTGGGGCCAACGTCCTGACTTTC. Translation gives CATVTGTPPPGANVLTF.

The V call is TRBV10-3, the J call TRBJ1-5; no clear D gene. Germline V CDR1 and CDR2: ENHRY, SYGVKD. CDR3 length: 13 residues. V was pared by 10 bases and J by 1 base, with 11 bases between. The CDR3 sequence: CATAMGSNQPQHF. The CDR3 nucleotides read TGTGCCACCGCGATGGGGAGCAATCAGCCCCAGCATTTT.

The V and J genes are TRBV28 and TRBJ1-2, with 7 bases lining up with TRBD1. V was pared by 2 bases and J by 1 base, with 4 bases of the junction left unmatched. This CDR3 is built from 15 residues. Germline CDR1 reads MDHEN; CDR2 reads SYDVKM. CDR3 sequence: CASSLPTGSNYGYTF. In nucleotides, the CDR3 is TGTGCCAGCAGTTTACCGACAGGGAGTAACTATGGCTACACCTTC.

The CDR3 nucleotides are TGTGCCAGCAGCTTGCCGGGACACAACACTGAAGCTTTCTTT. Its translation: CASSLPGHNTEAFF. The chain combines TRBV7-9 with TRBJ1-1; perhaps TRBD1 as D (6 bases). The CDR3 sequence is 14 residues long. Per the germline V gene, CDR1 is SEHNR and CDR2 is FQNEAQ (reference sequence). V was trimmed by 3 bases and J by 2 bases, leaving 10 bases between them.

This clone was seen a single time. The chain uses TRBV5-4 and TRBJ2-7; 7 bases agree with TRBD1. The trim removed 4 bases at V and 6 bases at J, leaving 13 bases unmatched. This CDR3 spans 15 amino acids. Germline V gene data show CDR1 as SGHNT and CDR2 as YYREEE (reference sequence). CDR3 residues: CASSKPDRSLGEQYF. CDR3 in DNA: TGTGCCAGCAGCAAACCGGACAGGTCGCTTGGCGAGCAGTACTTC.

The chain uses TRBV19 and TRBJ2-3; 11 bases align to TRBD2. CDR3 length: 16 residues. The trim removed 1 base at V and 6 bases at J, leaving 6 bases unmatched. Germline values: CDR1 LNHDA, CDR2 SQIVND (reference sequence). The CDR3 reads CASSIARTSGPDTQYF. The CDR3 DNA sequence: TGTGCCAGTAGTATAGCCCGGACTAGCGGGCCCGATACGCAGTATTTT.

The chain recombines TRBV5-5 with TRBJ1-3; no firm D call. Trimming left V 0 bases short and J 4 bases short, with 8 bases between. The germline V gene has CDR1 SGHKS and CDR2 YYEKEE (reference sequence). CDR3 size: 14 residues. CDR3 protein: CASSLEGKGNTIYF. The CDR3 nucleotides read TGTGCCAGCAGCTTGGAAGGGAAAGGAAACACCATATATTTT. Combining the CDR3 with reference TRBV5-5 and TRBJ1-3 gives the whole variable domain DAGVTQSPTHLIKTRGQQVTLRCSPISGHKSVSWYQQVLGQGPQFIFQYYEKEERGRGNFPDRFSARQFPNYSSELNVNALLLGDSALYLCASSLEGKGNTIYFGEGSWLTVV.

The rearrangement joins TRBV2 to TRBJ1-6; D remains unclear. The CDR3 has 15 residues. The germline gives CDR1 SNHLY, CDR2 FYNNEI. Trimming cost V 4 bases and J 8 bases, with 15 bases left between them. CDR3 in DNA: TGTGCCAGCAGTGTCGAACCCGTGAAAGATTCACCCCTCCACTTT. Amino acid sequence: CASSVEPVKDSPLHF.

The chain employs TRBV6-1 and TRBJ2-7; 11 bases agree with TRBD2. Per germline, CDR1 MNHNS and CDR2 SASEGT. V trimming: 10 bases; J trimming: 1 base; junction bases outside the gene matches: 6. The CDR3 totals 14 residues. CDR3 DNA: TGTGCCACCCTACTAGCGGGAGAGTCCTACGAGCAGTACTTC. The encoded protein is CATLLAGESYEQYF.

The V gene is TRBV25-1, the J gene TRBJ2-1; 12 nucleotides agree with TRBD1. The CDR3 totals 16 residues. Per the germline V gene, CDR1 is MGHDK and CDR2 is SYGVNS. J lost 7 bases, V lost 4 bases, and 8 bases had no gene match. The CDR3 region has the DNA TGTGCCAGCAGTGGATCCGGGACAGGGGGCAAAAATGAGCAGTTCTTC. Protein sequence: CASSGSGTGGKNEQFF.

Regarding this clone: The sample holds other DNA sequences that translate to the same CDR3. The chain recombines TRBV4-3 with TRBJ2-1, with D unresolved. The CDR3 totals 16 residues. Deletions cut 0 bases from V and 1 base from J, with 10 bases between. Germline lookup yields CDR1 LGHNA and CDR2 YSLEER. The CDR3 spells CASSQEGKSSYNEQFF. In nucleotides, the CDR3 is TGCGCCAGCAGCCAAGAGGGCAAGAGTTCCTACAATGAGCAGTTCTTC.

V is TRBV14 and J is TRBJ2-7, with TRBD2 as a possible D gene (6 bases). This CDR3 contains 15 residues. The germline CDR1 and CDR2 sequences are SGHDN and FVKESK. V was trimmed by 6 bases and J by 6 bases, leaving 21 bases between them. This chain's CDR3 is CASSLSGTLKFEQYF. CDR3 bases: TGTGCCAGCAGTCTATCCGGGACTCTAAAGTTCGAGCAGTACTTC.

The chain recombines TRBV6-1 with TRBJ1-6; tentatively, D is TRBD1 (5 bases). The CDR3 spans 15 residues. V lost 3 bases to trimming and J lost 9 bases, with 15 bases between them. CDR1 is MNHNS, CDR2 SASEGT, per germline. CDR3 DNA sequence: TGTGCCAGCAGTGATAGAGGGGTCTGGGGTTCACCCCTCCACTTT. Translated, it gives CASSDRGVWGSPLHF.

This chain joins TRBV5-1 and TRBJ2-3; no reliable D call. CDR1 and CDR2 (germline): SGHRS, YFSETQ. CDR3 size: 13 residues. V was trimmed by 7 bases and J by 0 bases, leaving 9 bases between them. The CDR3 sequence: CASRLSSTDTQYF. The CDR3 DNA reads as TGCGCCAGCCGTCTTTCTAGCACAGATACGCAGTATTTT.

This chain connects TRBV7-2 to TRBJ2-5, with TRBD2 identical over 8 bases. The CDR3 totals 17 residues. The ends lost 1 base at V and 1 base at J; junction bases unmatched: 8. Germline assignment: CDR1 SGHTA and CDR2 FQGNSA. The CDR3 region is CASSLGLAGSGQETQYF. In DNA form, the CDR3 reads TGTGCCAGCAGCTTAGGGCTAGCGGGTTCAGGCCAAGAGACCCAGTACTTC.

CDR3 nucleotide sequence: TGCGCCAGCAGTCAATCCGGGACAGGGAAGCCCTACGAGCAGTACTTC. Its protein is CASSQSGTGKPYEQYF. V and J are TRBV23-1 and TRBJ2-7, with TRBD1 matching over 9 bases. TRBV23-1 counts as an open reading frame of uncertain function. The junction had 5 bases not matched to a gene; V was cut back by 0 bases and J by 2 bases. The CDR3 loop spans 16 amino acids.

The chain carries TRBV2 and TRBJ2-7; TRBD1 might be the D (6 bases). The CDR3 has 13 residues. Between the trimmed V and J ends, which lost 4 bases and 7 bases, there was a span of 14 bases. Germline V CDR1 and CDR2: SNHLY, FYNNEI. The CDR3 is CASSGLTGAEQYF. CDR3 coding DNA: TGTGCCAGCAGTGGTCTGACAGGCGCGGAGCAGTACTTC.

The rearrangement links TRBV10-3 to TRBJ2-7, with 10 positions matching TRBD2. Germline values: CDR1 ENHRY, CDR2 SYGVKD. CDR3 length: 16 amino acids. V gave up 4 bases and J gave up 6 bases; unmatched junction bases: 12. The CDR3 spells CAISGVAGGETSEQYF. The DNA for the CDR3 is TGTGCCATCAGTGGGGTAGCGGGGGGTGAGACGTCCGAGCAGTACTTC.

This chain links TRBV6-5 with TRBJ2-1; D is perhaps TRBD1 (5 bases). Germline assignment: CDR1 MNHEY and CDR2 SVGAGI. Trimming removed 2 bases at V and 8 bases at J, with 16 bases between. The CDR3 covers 15 residues. CDR3 DNA sequence: TGTGCCAGCAGTTACAGGGGCGGTGGCAGGGATGAGCAGTTCTTC. It specifies CASSYRGGGRDEQFF.

The rearrangement joins TRBV19 to TRBJ2-7; no definite D call. Trimming took 2 bases from V and 5 from J, leaving 13 bases between them. Germline V lookup: CDR1 LNHDA, CDR2 SQIVND (reference sequence). This CDR3 region has 14 residues. CDR3 nucleotide sequence: TGTGCCAGTAGTATAAAACCCCTCGTGAACGAGCAGTACTTC. It is translated as CASSIKPLVNEQYF.

The CDR3 DNA sequence: TGTGCCAGCAGCCTTTATGGGGAGAGGGACTATGGCTACACCTTC. Translation: CASSLYGERDYGYTF. This chain joins TRBV7-9 and TRBJ1-2; D gene ambiguous. V lost 5 bases and J lost 3, with 16 bases in between. Germline V gives CDR1 SEHNR, CDR2 FQNEAQ (reference sequence). The CDR3 is made up of 15 amino acids.

Notes on this clone: Other DNA sequences within the sample encode an identical CDR3. The V call is TRBV5-1, the J call TRBJ2-6; D ambiguous. This CDR3 comprises 16 residues. V dropped 1 base and J dropped 0 bases, with 8 bases sitting between them. The germline CDR1 and CDR2 sequences are SGHRS and YFSETQ. Here the CDR3 DNA reads TGCGCCAGCAGCTTGAGTGGGGTCTCTGGGGCCAACGTCCTGACTTTC. Translated: CASSLSGVSGANVLTF.

The V and J genes are TRBV5-6 and TRBJ2-2; no definite D call. CDR1 is SGHDT and CDR2 is YYEEEE in the germline V gene. With 4 bases removed from V and 3 bases from J, the gap between germline ends came to 13 bases. This CDR3 region has 15 residues. The CDR3 bases are TGTGCCAGCAGCCCCGCGGCTGGATACACCGGGGAGCTGTTTTTT. Translated: CASSPAAGYTGELFF.

This chain joins TRBV15 and TRBJ2-3; TRBD1 aligns across 9 bases. From germline, CDR1 is LNHNV and CDR2 YYDKDF (reference sequence). The J segment lost 10 bases and the V segment lost 0 bases, leaving 2 bases of the junction unmatched. The CDR3 is 13 residues long. The DNA for the CDR3 is TGTGCCACCAGCAGAGATCGGACAGGGGCGCAGTATTTT. Its translation: CATSRDRTGAQYF.

CDR3 nucleotides: TGTGCCAGCAGTTATGGCACAGCAGCTTTCTTT. Protein: CASSYGTAAFF. The chain carries TRBV6-5 and TRBJ1-1; D unclear. Germline loops: CDR1 MNHEY, CDR2 SVGAGI. V lost 3 bases to trimming and J lost 10 bases, with 9 bases between them. This CDR3 region has 11 residues.

The chain has TRBV30 and TRBJ2-5; no clear D. Germline loops: CDR1 GTSNPN, CDR2 SVGIG (reference sequence). V lost 1 base and J lost 4, with 4 bases in between. CDR3 length: 11 amino acids. The DNA for the CDR3 is TGTGCCTGGAGTGGCATAGAGACCCAGTACTTC. Its protein product is CAWSGIETQYF.

The V gene is TRBV18, the J gene TRBJ2-7, with 9 bases identical to TRBD1. The CDR3 extends over 14 amino acids. With 8 bases clipped from V and 0 bases from J, the junction kept 5 bases outside the gene matches. Per the germline V gene, CDR1 is KGHSH and CDR2 is LQKENI. The chain's CDR3 is CASTGQGSSYEQYF. The CDR3 DNA reads as TGTGCCAGCACCGGACAGGGGAGCTCCTACGAGCAGTACTTC.

On this clone itself: The same CDR3 arises from other DNA sequences in this sample as well. The chain joins TRBV20-1 to TRBJ1-2, with D uncertain. V was clipped by 6 bases and J by 6 bases, with 2 bases between them. This CDR3 contains 8 residues. Germline CDR1 is DFQATT and CDR2 is SNEGSKA (reference sequence). The CDR3 DNA follows: TGCAGTGCCGATGGCTACACCTTC. This sequence encodes CSADGYTF.